This T cell receptor beta chain was retrieved from a study of regulatory T cells in long-lasting Graves disease. Study at large: Prior antithyroid drug treatment in newly diagnosed Graves' patients lasted under 3 months. Findings and limits, study-wide: Shared public clonotypes totalled 2,741 in persistent patients, compared with some 920 in new patients. Small numbers of samples may have cut accuracy. Persistent cases of Graves' showed reduced TCR diversity relative to newly diagnosed patients.

As to time point: newly diagnosed GD, antithyroid drugs for less than 3 months. The TCR library used RNA extracted from PBMCs. The length of the CDR3 is 16 residues. The junction had 9 bases not matched to a gene; V was cut back by 8 bases and J by 0 bases. Germline lookup yields CDR1 KGHSH and CDR2 LQKENI. This clonotype was detected many times. Its antigen is unknown. In building TCR beta libraries, iRepertoire HTBI primers were used together with Arm-PCR of CDR3 regions. Using its own MiXCR run on the multiplex PCR reads, TCRdb lists one record per CDR3 protein. Of around 250,000 distinct CDR3 sequences listed, 18% are singletons.

The chain links TRBV18 to TRBJ2-3; 9 bases fit TRBD2. The material was peripheral blood mononuclear cells (PBMCs), obtained at new diagnosis, from a patient treated with antithyroid drugs. This TCR was sampled from a female donor with Graves disease. The CDR3 here is CASSPGTSRSTDTQYF. CDR3 DNA sequence: TGTGCCAGCAGCCCCGGGACTAGCAGAAGCACAGATACGCAGTATTTT.